The 11 T cell receptor beta chains given below trace back to one sample, sequenced in a study of blood T cell repertoires in COVID-19. Some clones are missing from TCRdb's copy, which holds only in-frame ones; the method was immunoSEQ multiplex PCR. The sample shows around 150,000 clones, over 90% of them seen only once. Sequences were obtained from peripheral blood. These receptors were taken from a woman aged 55-70 years with COVID-19, enrolled during active disease.

The chain links TRBV6-1 to TRBJ1-2; weak D call: TRBD1 (6 bases). Germline V lookup: CDR1 MNHNS, CDR2 SASEGT. CDR3 size: 16 residues. V lost 1 base, J lost 5 bases, and 17 bases lay in between. The DNA of the CDR3 is TGTGCCAGCAGTGAAGTAGGACAGCCAAGGAATTATGGCTACACCTTC. It codes for CASSEVGQPRNYGYTF.

The chain links TRBV9 to TRBJ2-3, with D possibly being TRBD1 (6 bases). Trimming took 0 bases from V and 2 from J, leaving 13 bases between them. The CDR3 is 16 residues long. Germline CDR1 is SGDLS and CDR2 is YYNGEE. The CDR3 DNA sequence: TGTGCCAGCAGCGTAGATTGGGGACAACTCACAGATACGCAGTATTTT. Translation: CASSVDWGQLTDTQYF.

This chain joins TRBV14 and TRBJ1-3, with a possible D match to TRBD1 (5 bases). This CDR3 contains 14 residues. Germline V lookup: CDR1 SGHDN, CDR2 FVKESK. V was cut by 2 bases and J by 3 bases, with 8 bases left in between. CDR3 in amino acids: CASSQQGFGNTIYF. The CDR3 DNA reads TGTGCCAGCAGCCAACAGGGCTTTGGAAACACCATATATTTT.

The chain combines TRBV9 with TRBJ2-7; D possibly corresponds to TRBD1 (5 bases). Germline V lookup: CDR1 SGDLS, CDR2 YYNGEE. This CDR3 spans 13 amino acids. V lost 3 bases and J 0 bases, leaving 7 bases between the germline ends. CDR3 protein: CASSDDSSYEQYF. CDR3 coding DNA: TGTGCCAGCAGCGACGACAGCTCCTACGAGCAGTACTTC.

This sequence joins TRBV11-2 and TRBJ1-2, with a weak D call TRBD1 (5 bases). Between the trimmed V and J ends, which lost 5 bases and 6 bases, there was a span of 19 bases. Germline V CDR1 and CDR2: SGHAT, FQNNGV. The CDR3 spans 15 residues. The CDR3: CASSPSGGGLNGYTF. The CDR3 region has the DNA TGTGCCAGCAGCCCCTCCGGGGGGGGATTAAATGGCTACACCTTC.

This clone appeared a single time. V and J are TRBV10-3 and TRBJ2-3; D unresolved. In germline, CDR1 is ENHRY, CDR2 SYGVKD. V lost 8 bases, J lost 4 bases, and 16 bases lay in between. The CDR3 is 14 residues long. The CDR3: CAISWASSADTQYF. The CDR3 DNA reads TGTGCCATCTCGTGGGCATCGTCCGCAGATACGCAGTATTTT.

This clone came up once. This sequence joins TRBV5-4 and TRBJ2-2; 9 nucleotides align to TRBD2. V lost 5 bases and J lost 3; bases outside the gene matches: 8. Germline assignment: CDR1 SGHNT and CDR2 YYREEE (reference sequence). The CDR3 covers 16 residues. The CDR3 sequence is CASSSLAGIHTGELFF. CDR3 sequence (DNA): TGTGCCAGCAGTTCTCTAGCGGGGATACACACCGGGGAGCTGTTTTTT.

The chain has TRBV2 and TRBJ1-2; 7 bases line up with TRBD1. Germline values: CDR1 SNHLY, CDR2 FYNNEI. CDR3 length: 14 residues. The J segment lost 4 bases and the V segment lost 6 bases, leaving 8 bases of the junction unmatched. The CDR3 loop reads CASRETGTPYGYTF. The CDR3 DNA reads TGTGCCAGCAGGGAGACAGGGACTCCCTATGGCTACACCTTC.

This clone was seen a handful of times. The rearrangement joins TRBV4-2 to TRBJ1-2; D gene uncertain. The CDR3 extends over 13 amino acids. Germline CDR1 and CDR2: LGHNA and YNFKEQ. Trimming took off 0 bases at V and 5 bases at J, with 7 bases between the two ends. For the CDR3, the DNA is TGTGCCAGCAGCCAAGATACTCCGTATGGCTACACCTTC. Residues: CASSQDTPYGYTF.

The genes are TRBV12-3 or TRBV12-4 and TRBJ1-2; D not certain. Deletions cut 3 bases from V and 7 bases from J, with 9 bases between. The CDR3 has 12 amino acids. The CDR3 DNA reads as TGTGCCAGCAGTTTGGACCGGGGTGGCTACACCTTC. This translates into CASSLDRGGYTF.

CDR3 sequence (DNA): TGTGCCAGTAGTAACCTACAGGGGTTCACTGAAGCTTTCTTT. Translated: CASSNLQGFTEAFF. This chain joins TRBV19 and TRBJ1-1; TRBD1 matches 7 bases. The CDR3 contains 14 residues. V lost 4 bases, J lost 4 bases, and 6 bases stayed unmatched. The germline V gene encodes CDR1 LNHDA and CDR2 SQIVND (reference sequence). The entire variable domain, with the rest obtained from reference TRBV19 and TRBJ1-1, is as follows: DGGITQSPKYLFRKEGQNVTLSCEQNLNHDAMYWYRQDPGQGLRLIYYSQIVNDFQKGDIAEGYSVSREKKESFPLTVTSAQKNPTAFYLCASSNLQGFTEAFFGQGTRLTVV.